A selection of T cell receptor beta chains follows, all from one sample in a study of T-cell memory formation after mild COVID-19. TCRdb re-analysed the 5' RACE reads in MiXCR, keeping a single row per CDR3 protein. The table has 390,000 or so distinct CDR3 sequences, around a sixth seen once. Source material: PBMCs or a T cell subset sorted from them (not recorded which). Receptors were obtained from a man aged 18 to 30 who had mild COVID-19 (a few samples of this study predate the infection). Cell type and time point are not known. The CDR3 runs from the conserved cysteine through the conserved F or W. The order of the fields is V gene, CDR3 protein.

>TRBV12-3/TRBV12-4
CASSLGGRIEKLFF
>TRBV4-1
CASSQDMEGGDTDTQYF
>TRBV5-1
CASTLAGATDTQYF
>TRBV7-9
CASSPGTGMETQYF
>TRBV6-2/TRBV6-3
CASKGTYATGELFF
>TRBV12-3/TRBV12-4
CASSPRGDTYNSPLHF
>TRBV24-1
CATSDFAGGVSSDTQYF
>TRBV3-1
CASSQDDQNSPLHF
>TRBV6-5
CASSSGRSESGANVLTF
>TRBV10-3
CAIRSDYNSPLHF
>TRBV29-1
CSVGPGPSYGYTF
>TRBV11-2
CASSSSPGLTTGELFF
>TRBV9
CASSVFSRVGQETQYF
>TRBV11-2
CASSFGSLLQETQYF
>TRBV7-6
CASSLIPGANTGELFF
>TRBV4-1
CASSPSPQGETEAFF
>TRBV20-1
CSAPGTGAYGYTF
>TRBV18
CASSPRATDKETQYF
>TRBV9
CASSLRLAGDQETQYF
>TRBV9
CASSEWGGDTEAFF
>TRBV7-2
CASSLNRMNTEAFF
>TRBV7-9
CASLDRPNTEAFF
>TRBV4-1
CASSRSRTGVAEAFF
>TRBV6-5
CASSYSGYEQFF
>TRBV4-3
CASSQDGTTEAFF
>TRBV4-2
CASSPGQGSYGYTF
>TRBV28
CASSFDRDSYDSNQPQHF
>TRBV7-2
CASSLGLADTQYF
>TRBV30
CAWSVEANYGYTF
>TRBV5-1
CASSREQTPYNEQFF
>TRBV6-5
CASSLLGTGFHYGYTF
>TRBV11-2
CASSTEATSRYTF
>TRBV7-2
CASSLAFEQYF
>TRBV11-1
CASSPAPQVQETQYF
>TRBV12-3/TRBV12-4
CASSGGTQYF
>TRBV6-2/TRBV6-3
CASSYSARGELFF
>TRBV6-5
CASSTVRDRGLRAFF
>TRBV10-3
CAISDRTDTGELFF
>TRBV7-9
CASSHTGLRSNTQYF
>TRBV12-3/TRBV12-4
CASSTRPTEKLFF
>TRBV7-6
CASSQASGGFQETQYF
>TRBV5-1
CASSVSSSGANVLTF
>TRBV7-2
CASSLLWDEAFF
>TRBV6-5
CASSLGLAFTDTQYF
>TRBV12-5
CASGADRVGTEAFF
>TRBV6-5
CASSYTGSTGELFF